These T cell receptor beta chains were read from a single sample in a study of shared T cell receptors in the human thymus. The repertoire was sequenced with immunoSEQ multiplex PCR; TCRdb's copy has only in-frame clones and lacks some. This table holds about 710,000 clones, about 87% found once. Separately, the same data were catalogued under a study of human thymus T cells.

The sample comprised thymocytes. The receptors come from a boy less than two years old with a congenital heart defect. CDR3s include the opening cysteine and the closing phenylalanine or tryptophan. A D gene is named only where the DNA matches it firmly. Clone size is given for some rows only: seen once, a few or many times, or a class if the clone is expanded.

TRBJ2-3	.	.	TRBV10-2	TGCGCCAGCAGGGGGCGGGAACATACCCCAGATACGCAGTATTTT	CASRGREHTPDTQYF
TRBJ2-1	TRBD1	.	TRBV28	TGTGCCAGCAGCTATTCGACAGGGGGCTGTCCACTCAATGAGCAGTTCTTC	CASSYSTGGCPLNEQFF
TRBJ1-6	.	.	TRBV4-3	TGCGCCAGCAGCCAAGATAGTAAGAGGTCACCCCTCCACTTT	CASSQDSKRSPLHF
TRBJ1-6	.	.	TRBV7-8	TGTGCCAGCAGCTCCCTCCAGATCAGGCACAATTCACCCCTCCACTTT	CASSSLQIRHNSPLHF
TRBJ2-2	TRBD2	.	TRBV7-2	TGTGCCAGCAGCTGGGGGCTAGCGGGTACCGGGGAGCTGTTTTTT	CASSWGLAGTGELFF
TRBJ1-1	.	.	TRBV5-6	TGTGCCAGCAGCCTCGGACAGTTTTCTGAAGCTTTCTTT	CASSLGQFSEAFF
TRBJ2-7	TRBD2	.	TRBV5-1	TGCGCCAGCAGCTTGGTCCTAGCGGGAGGGCCTAACGAGCAGTACTTC	CASSLVLAGGPNEQYF
TRBJ2-7	TRBD2	.	TRBV5-6	TGTGCCAGCAGCTTGGAAAGGAGCGGGGGGGCCGTTTTAAGCGACGAGCAGTACTTC	CASSLERSGGAVLSDEQYF
TRBJ2-7	TRBD1	.	TRBV15	TGTGCCACCAGCAGTTACCAGGGGGCGGGCGAGCAGTACTTC	CATSSYQGAGEQYF
TRBJ1-1	.	.	TRBV5-1	TGCGCCAGCAGCTTGGTGAGGGAGATCGGGGATGAAGCTTTCTTT	CASSLVREIGDEAFF
TRBJ2-5	.	.	TRBV9	TGTGCCAGCAGCCGAGGACAGCAAGAGACCCAGTACTTC	CASSRGQQETQYF
TRBJ2-1	.	.	TRBV28	TGTGCCAGCAGTTTAAAGAATTACGCGTGCTCCTACAATGAGCAGTTCTTC	CASSLKNYACSYNEQFF
TRBJ2-5	.	.	TRBV15	TGTGCCACCAGCAGCCTCGGTCAGACCCAGTACTTC	CATSSLGQTQYF
TRBJ1-5	.	.	TRBV2	TGTGCCAGCAGTGAGAAGGGGGTAACAGGGAATAGCAATCAGCCCCAGCATTTT	CASSEKGVTGNSNQPQHF
TRBJ2-7	.	.	TRBV7-2	TGTGCCAGCAGCCCCGCAGGCTACGAGCAGTACTTC	CASSPAGYEQYF
TRBJ1-2	.	.	TRBV12-5	TGTGCTAGTGGTTTGGCCCTAGACAGAAACTATGGCTACACCTTC	CASGLALDRNYGYTF
TRBJ2-7	TRBD1	.	TRBV7-2	TGTGCCAGCAGACTAGCCAGGACAGGGACCCACGAGCAGTACTTC	CASRLARTGTHEQYF
TRBJ2-2	TRBD2	few	TRBV7-2	TGTGCCAGCAGCGCAAGCGGGACGAACACCGGGGAGCTGTTTTTT	CASSASGTNTGELFF
TRBJ2-3	TRBD2	.	TRBV7-8	TGTGCCAGCAGCCCCGGTCGGTGCGGGAGATCGGATACGCAGTATTTT	CASSPGRCGRSDTQYF
TRBJ2-7	TRBD1	.	TRBV7-9	TGTGCCAGCAGCTTAGTAGAGACAGGGGGGACGTACGAGCAGTACTTC	CASSLVETGGTYEQYF
TRBJ1-4	TRBD1	few	TRBV5-6	TGTGCCAGCAGCTCTAGCTGGACAGGCAAAAATGAAAAACTGTTTTTT	CASSSSWTGKNEKLFF
TRBJ1-2	.	.	TRBV19	TGTGCCAGTAGTATTGGAGGATCACCTAACTATGGCTACACCTTC	CASSIGGSPNYGYTF
TRBJ2-3	.	.	TRBV7-2	TGTGCCAGCAGCTTCCGGGTAAACACAGATACGCAGTATTTT	CASSFRVNTDTQYF
TRBJ2-7	TRBD1	.	TRBV7-8	TGTGCCAGCAGCCACTCGACAGGGGAGCAGTACTTC	CASSHSTGEQYF
TRBJ1-2	TRBD1	.	TRBV28	TGTGCCAGCAGTTTCCGACAGGGGGACTATGGCTACACCTTC	CASSFRQGDYGYTF
TRBJ2-5	TRBD2	.	TRBV29-1	TGCAGCGTTGGGGGAGGGCCTTGGGGGGAGGCCCAGTACTTC	CSVGGGPWGEAQYF
TRBJ1-1	TRBD1	.	TRBV5-1	TGCGCCAGCAGCATAGAACAGGGGGCTTACACTGAAGCTTTCTTT	CASSIEQGAYTEAFF
TRBJ1-2	TRBD1	.	TRBV6-4	TGTGCCAGCAGCTCCGGGACAGGGGGCAATTATGGCTACACCTTC	CASSSGTGGNYGYTF
TRBJ2-1	TRBD2	.	TRBV2	TGTGCCAGCATACGGGGGGCCTACAATGAGCAGTTCTTC	CASIRGAYNEQFF
TRBJ1-1	TRBD1	.	TRBV29-1	TGCAGCGTGAACCGGACAGGGAGGGAAAACACTGAAGCTTTCTTT	CSVNRTGRENTEAFF
TRBJ1-3	TRBD1	.	TRBV30	TGTGCCCTGAAGGGCAGGGGGCGAAACACCATATATTTT	CALKGRGRNTIYF
TRBJ2-3	TRBD2	once	TRBV4-1	TGCGCCAGCAGCCAAAGTTTCCTAGCGGGGGGCTCCACAGATACGCAGTATTTT	CASSQSFLAGGSTDTQYF
TRBJ2-7	TRBD1	.	TRBV15	TGTGCCACCAGCAGAGTTGGGACAGGGAACCGGGAGCAGTACTTC	CATSRVGTGNREQYF
TRBJ1-6	.	.	TRBV28	TGTGCCAGCAGCCCTAGAGGTCGGTGGTCACCCCTCCACTTT	CASSPRGRWSPLHF
TRBJ2-5	.	.	TRBV4-3	TGCGCCAGCAGCCAAGATGCGGGCGGTGAGCAGTACTTC	CASSQDAGGEQYF
TRBJ2-7	.	.	TRBV14	TGTGCCAGCAGCCAAGAAAGACATTCGGATTACGAGCAGTACTTC	CASSQERHSDYEQYF
TRBJ2-7	.	.	TRBV10-1	TGCGCCAGCTATGGGGCAGGGATCGAGCAGTACTTC	CASYGAGIEQYF
TRBJ1-2	.	.	TRBV5-1	TGCGCCAGCAGCCAGAACCAGGAACCTAACTATGGCTACACCTTC	CASSQNQEPNYGYTF
TRBJ1-4	TRBD1	.	TRBV28	TGTGCCAGCAGTCAGGACAGGAGTAATGAAAAACTGTTTTTT	CASSQDRSNEKLFF
TRBJ2-6	.	few	TRBV4-3	TGCGCCAGCAGCCAAGATCGGGGCTCTGGGGCCAACGTCCTGACTTTC	CASSQDRGSGANVLTF
TRBJ2-4	.	.	TRBV4-3	TGCGCCAGCAGCCAGGGGGTGGGGGGAACACTCAAAAACATTCAGTACTTC	CASSQGVGGTLKNIQYF
TRBJ1-2	TRBD1	.	TRBV6-4	TGTGCCAGCAGTGACGGCAGGGGGCCAAATGGCTACACCTTC	CASSDGRGPNGYTF
TRBJ2-2	TRBD1	.	TRBV6-6	TGTGCCAGCAGTTACACGGGACAGGGGCCAACCGGGGAGCTGTTTTTT	CASSYTGQGPTGELFF
TRBJ1-3	TRBD1	.	TRBV27	TGTGCCAGCAGTCTCCAGGGGGCATCTGGAAACACCATATATTTT	CASSLQGASGNTIYF
TRBJ1-2	TRBD1	.	TRBV5-1	TGCGCCAGCAGCCCCAGGACAGGGAACTATGGCTACACCTTC	CASSPRTGNYGYTF
TRBJ1-6	.	.	TRBV7-8	TGTGCCAGCAGCTTAGGATTCGGACTGGCTAATTCACCCCTCCACTTT	CASSLGFGLANSPLHF
TRBJ1-5	.	few	TRBV30	TGTGCCTGGAATGGTCAGGGCGATCAGCCCCAGCATTTT	CAWNGQGDQPQHF
TRBJ2-7	.	few	TRBV5-6	TGTGCCAGCAGCTTGGCCCCGGGTGGGGGGGCAAACTACGAGCAGTACTTC	CASSLAPGGGANYEQYF